This TCR beta chain was observed in a study of spatial heterogeneity in lung cancer. CDR1 and CDR2 (germline): SGHTA, FQGNSA. The CDR3 runs 12 residues. Trimming pared 1 base from V and 5 bases from J, leaving 3 bases between. Noted time point: sample taken at primary tumor resection. Whole RNA obtained from tumor, nontumor lung or frozen PBMC underwent sequencing without sorting. TCRdb used MiXCR to reprocess the 5' RACE reads, holding one entry per CDR3 protein. There are about 92,000 distinct CDR3 sequences in the sample; approximately 12% occur only once, and 35% to 50% lies in the top ten. The specimen comprised PBMCs, sampled at surgery. The chain employs TRBV7-2 and TRBJ1-5, with no clear D. The receptor comes from a male donor with early-stage non-small cell lung cancer. This chain's CDR3 is CASSLDHQPQHF. The CDR3 DNA reads TGTGCCAGCAGCTTAGATCATCAGCCCCAGCATTTT. Variable domain in full (rest from reference TRBV7-2 and TRBJ1-5): GAGVSQSPSNKVTEKGKDVELRCDPISGHTALYWYRQSLGQGLEFLIYFQGNSAPDKSGLPSDRFSAERTGGSVSTLTIQRTQQEDSAVYLCASSLDHQPQHFGDGTRLSIL.